One and the same sample provided the 10 T cell receptor beta chains below, sequenced in a study of cytomegalovirus exposure and HLA in healthy donors. It was with 60 Vbeta and 13 Jbeta primers that the PCR ran. Data came from immunoSEQ multiplex PCR; TCRdb stores just in-frame clones and leaves some out. Here the sample spans about 190,000 clones, roughly 80% being singletons. What was sequenced was PBMCs. The source of these receptors is a woman aged 25 to 39 in good health and CMV-seropositive.

This clone was recorded a few times. This chain links TRBV19 with TRBJ2-7; possible D gene TRBD1, 5 bases. CDR3 length: 14 amino acids. V was clipped by 6 bases and J by 2 bases, with 14 bases between them. Germline CDR1 is LNHDA and CDR2 is SQIVND (reference sequence). The CDR3 loop is CASSPGQGPYEQYF. The CDR3 DNA reads TGTGCCAGTAGCCCAGGGCAGGGCCCCTACGAGCAGTACTTC.

The V gene is TRBV30, the J gene TRBJ2-7; D gene uncertain. Germline CDR1 GTSNPN, CDR2 SVGIG (reference sequence). The CDR3 is 14 amino acids. V was cut by 0 bases and J by 5 bases, with 14 bases left in between. DNA of the CDR3: TGTGCCTGGAGTGTAGGAGCAGTCTCTCACGAGCAGTACTTC. Its translation: CAWSVGAVSHEQYF.

The chain carries TRBV2 and TRBJ2-5, with 7 bases that match TRBD2. V lost 6 bases to trimming and J lost 3 bases; unmatched junction nucleotides: 7. The CDR3 is 14 residues long. From germline, CDR1 is SNHLY and CDR2 FYNNEI. The CDR3 DNA sequence: TGTGCCAGCAGCTGGGACTATGGGGAAGAGACCCAGTACTTC. Residues: CASSWDYGEETQYF.

This clone was seen a few times. The chain couples TRBV4-2 to TRBJ1-5; perhaps TRBD1 as D (5 bases). The V and J ends lost 1 base and 1 base respectively, with 5 bases between them. CDR1 is LGHNA, CDR2 YNFKEQ, per germline. The CDR3 covers 14 residues. This CDR3 reads CASSQGQSNQPQHF. CDR3 bases: TGTGCCAGCAGCCAAGGACAGAGCAATCAGCCCCAGCATTTT.

On this clone itself: Here the CDR3 omits its conserved ending phenylalanine or tryptophan, so a read error is the likely source. The limits of the CDR3 on the DNA are not certain, so only TCRdb's listed CDR3 is given. This chain links TRBV12-5 with TRBJ1-2. The CDR3 spans 12 amino acids, including both terminal residues. The germline V gene encodes CDR1 LGHNT and CDR2 FRNRAP. This CDR3 is CASGLVRRWTSS.

Notes on this clone: An end of the junction does not agree with germline; a read error may underlie this. V gene TRBV7-2 combines with J gene TRBJ1-1; D is ambiguous. The germline V gene has CDR1 SGHTA and CDR2 FQGNSA. This CDR3 contains 15 residues. The CDR3, as DNA: TGTGCCAGCAGCTTAGAGGCCCACGGGAACACTGAGGCTTTCTTT. Translating gives CASSLEAHGNTEAFF. Drawing the rest from reference TRBV7-2 and TRBJ1-1, the complete variable domain is GAGVSQSPSNKVTEKGKDVELRCDPISGHTALYWYRQSLGQGLEFLIYFQGNSAPDKSGLPSDRFSAERTGGSVSTLTIQRTQQEDSAVYLCASSLEAHGNTEAFFGQGTRLTVV.

V and J are TRBV6-6 and TRBJ1-5; no firm D call. The CDR3 runs 14 residues. Germline-derived CDR1 and CDR2 are MNHNY and SVGAGI (reference sequence). V shed 4 bases and J shed 2 bases, with 9 bases lying between them. For the CDR3, the DNA is TGTGCCAGCAGTTTCGGGTTGCGCAATCAGCCCCAGCATTTT. This translates into CASSFGLRNQPQHF.

The genes are TRBV6-1 and TRBJ2-7; no clear D. This CDR3 is built from 13 residues. The germline V and J ends were trimmed by 4 bases and 2 bases, with 9 bases remaining between them. The germline CDR1 and CDR2 sequences are MNHNS and SASEGT. CDR3 nucleotides: TGTGCCAGCAGTGTCGGCAGCGCCTACGAGCAGTACTTC. Translation gives CASSVGSAYEQYF.

This clone showed up just once. This CDR3 is CASSIYSSYGYTF. In nucleotides, the CDR3 is TGTGCCAGTAGTATATACAGCAGCTATGGCTACACCTTC. The gene calls are TRBV19 and TRBJ1-2; no reliable D call. The CDR3 totals 13 residues. The ends were cut back, 2 bases at V and 4 bases at J, with 8 bases in the middle. Germline CDR1 reads LNHDA; CDR2 reads SQIVND (reference sequence).

The chain recombines TRBV2 with TRBJ2-7, with a tentative D call TRBD2 (6 bases). Trimming took 7 bases from V and 12 from J, leaving 22 bases between them. The CDR3 has 13 residues. Germline values: CDR1 SNHLY, CDR2 FYNNEI. This chain's CDR3 is CASKIGGEASLYF. CDR3 sequence (DNA): TGTGCCAGCAAAATTGGAGGGGAGGCTAGCTTGTACTTC.